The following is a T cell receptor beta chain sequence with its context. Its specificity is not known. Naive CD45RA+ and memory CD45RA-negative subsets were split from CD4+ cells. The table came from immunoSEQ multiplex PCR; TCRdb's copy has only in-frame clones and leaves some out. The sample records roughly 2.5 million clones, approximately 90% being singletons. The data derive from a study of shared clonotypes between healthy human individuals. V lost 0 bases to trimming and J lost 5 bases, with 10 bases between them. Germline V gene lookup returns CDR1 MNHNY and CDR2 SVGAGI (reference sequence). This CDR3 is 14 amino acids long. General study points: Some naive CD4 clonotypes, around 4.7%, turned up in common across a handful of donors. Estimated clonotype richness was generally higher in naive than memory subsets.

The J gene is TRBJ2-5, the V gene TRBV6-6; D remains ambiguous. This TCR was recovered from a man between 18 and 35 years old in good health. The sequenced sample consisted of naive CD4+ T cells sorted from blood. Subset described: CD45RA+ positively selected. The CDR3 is CASSYSSPRETQYF. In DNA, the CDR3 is TGTGCCAGCAGTTACTCGTCTCCCCGGGAGACCCAGTACTTC.